Listed here are 5 T cell receptor beta chains from one sample, sequenced in a study of PD-1 blockade in classical Hodgkin lymphoma. Data came from immunoSEQ multiplex PCR; TCRdb stores just in-frame clones and leaves some out. This table holds about 14,000 clones, about 86% found once. All the patients suffered relapse after autologous stem cell transplantation, and brentuximab vedotin exposure differed. Source: peripheral blood mononuclear cells (PBMCs), taken at baseline. These receptors were collected from a human donor with classical Hodgkin lymphoma.

The chain links TRBV7-9 to TRBJ1-1, with D perhaps TRBD1 (6 bases). Trimming removed 3 bases from V and 5 bases from J, with 13 bases in between. From germline, CDR1 is SEHNR and CDR2 FQNEAQ (reference sequence). This CDR3 region has 14 residues. CDR3 residues: CASSLQGPLTEAFF. Written as DNA, the CDR3 is TGTGCCAGCAGCTTGCAGGGGCCGTTAACTGAAGCTTTCTTT.

V is TRBV2 and J is TRBJ1-2; weak D call: TRBD1 (5 bases). From germline, CDR1 is SNHLY and CDR2 FYNNEI. Trimming cost V 2 bases and J 6 bases, with 13 bases left between them. The length of the CDR3 is 14 residues. CDR3 in DNA: TGTGCCAGCAGTGAACTGGTTTCAGGGCATGGCTACACCTTC. This encodes CASSELVSGHGYTF.

This chain connects TRBV7-2 to TRBJ2-2, with D unclear. V was trimmed by 5 bases and J by 2 bases, leaving 9 bases between them. The CDR3 is 14 amino acids. CDR1 and CDR2 (germline): SGHTA, FQGNSA. The DNA of the CDR3 is TGTGCCAGCAGCCCTGGGCAAAACACCGGGGAGCTGTTTTTT. The encoded protein is CASSPGQNTGELFF.

The chain couples TRBV11-2 to TRBJ1-2; unclear D gene. Per the germline V gene, CDR1 is SGHAT and CDR2 is FQNNGV. V lost 1 base, J lost 2 bases, and 14 bases lay in between. The CDR3 loop spans 16 amino acids. CDR3 DNA: TGTGCCAGCAGCTTAGCACCTCCAGGTGTGAACTATGGCTACACCTTC. This sequence encodes CASSLAPPGVNYGYTF.

The CDR3 loop is CSVEGQGTGGYTF. The DNA for the CDR3 is TGCAGCGTCGAGGGACAGGGGACAGGTGGCTACACCTTC. This chain links TRBV29-1 with TRBJ1-2, with TRBD1 identical over 10 bases. Germline assignment: CDR1 SQVTM and CDR2 ANQGSEA. This CDR3 spans 13 amino acids. J gave up 7 bases and V 6 bases, and 8 bases lay outside the gene matches.